These T cell receptor beta chains were read from a single sample in a study of T cells after yellow fever vaccination. TCRdb processed the 5' RACE reads anew with MiXCR; each CDR3 protein has one entry. The table has some 670,000 distinct CDR3 sequences, around 12% seen once. Here the sequenced sample was PBMCs, taken on the day of the yellow fever booster vaccination. The receptors come from a young man who received the YFV17D yellow fever vaccine. The CDR3 runs from the conserved cysteine through the conserved F or W. A D gene is named only where the DNA matches it firmly. Size tells how often a clone was seen (once, few, many) or the class of an expanded clone, and some rows leave it out.

D gene,V gene,clone size,J gene,CDR3 DNA,CDR3 protein
.,TRBV20-1,few,TRBJ1-2,TGCAGTGCTAGGGGAGTAGGCAGGGTGGATGGCTACACCTTC,CSARGVGRVDGYTF
.,TRBV5-1,few,TRBJ2-5,TGCGCCAGCAGCTTGGATCCGGGGTCGGGGGAGACCCAGTACTTC,CASSLDPGSGETQYF
.,TRBV2,.,TRBJ2-7,TGTGCCAGCAGAACCGGGACTTTTACAACCTACGAGCAGTACTTC,CASRTGTFTTYEQYF
.,TRBV19,few,TRBJ2-1,TGTGCCAGTAGTATAGGACAGTTACTCTACAATGAGCAGTTCTTC,CASSIGQLLYNEQFF
.,TRBV5-1,.,TRBJ2-2,TGCGCCAGCAGCTCTGGCAGGGACTCGATCACCGGGGAGCTGTTTTTT,CASSSGRDSITGELFF
.,TRBV18,.,TRBJ2-1,TGTGCCAGCTCACCGCCCAGGGACCAGCCAACTTCCTACAATGAGCAGTTCTTC,CASSPPRDQPTSYNEQFF
.,TRBV5-4,.,TRBJ1-5,TGTGCCACCTCGGACGGGGACCAGCCCCAGCATTTT,CATSDGDQPQHF
TRBD2,TRBV28,.,TRBJ2-5,TGTGCCAGTGAACTAGCGGGACAAGAGACCCAGTACTTC,CASELAGQETQYF
TRBD2,TRBV25-1,.,TRBJ2-3,TGTGCCAGCGCCGCGGTAGCGGGAGGTTCTAGCACAGATACGCAGTATTTT,CASAAVAGGSSTDTQYF
TRBD2,TRBV4-3,few,TRBJ2-1,TGCGCCAGCAGCCAGGTGATGAGCGGGAGGCGTAATGAGCAGTTCTTC,CASSQVMSGRRNEQFF
TRBD2,TRBV12-5,.,TRBJ2-3,TGTGCTAGTGGTCTAGCGGGAGTCATAGATACGCAGTATTTT,CASGLAGVIDTQYF
TRBD1,TRBV6-1,few,TRBJ2-3,TGTGCCAGCAGTCGGGGACAGGGGGGCACAGATACGCAGTATTTT,CASSRGQGGTDTQYF
.,TRBV20-1,many,TRBJ2-7,TGCAGTGCTAGAGATCTCAACAGCTTCTCCTACGAGCAGTACTTC,CSARDLNSFSYEQYF
.,TRBV7-9,.,TRBJ2-4,TGTGCCAGCAGCCCACGACCAGGGGTAGCCAAAAACATTCAGTACTTC,CASSPRPGVAKNIQYF
.,TRBV5-4,few,TRBJ2-7,TGTGCCAGCAGCCCCGAACTAGCAACGTACGAGCAGTACTTC,CASSPELATYEQYF
.,TRBV9,.,TRBJ2-3,TGTGCCAGCAGCGTAGGGGACTGGGCAGATACGCAGTATTTT,CASSVGDWADTQYF
TRBD1,TRBV20-1,.,TRBJ1-6,TGCAGTGCTCAGACAGGGGGCGACTCACCCCTCCACTTT,CSAQTGGDSPLHF
TRBD2,TRBV6-2/TRBV6-3,few,TRBJ2-3,TGTGCCAGCAGTAGCGACAGGGCAGGGACTAGCGGGAGGATTCTCGGCAAAGATACGCAGTATTTT,CASSSDRAGTSGRILGKDTQYF
.,TRBV10-3,.,TRBJ2-5,TGTGCCATCGCAGAAAGTAATGGGGGGACCCAGTACTTC,CAIAESNGGTQYF
.,TRBV7-3,.,TRBJ2-1,TGTGCCAGCAGCGCGACGGGGGCTTACAATGAGCAGTTCTTC,CASSATGAYNEQFF
TRBD1,TRBV11-2,.,TRBJ2-7,TGTGCCAGCAGCACAGGGGCCGCCACCTACGAGCAGTACTTC,CASSTGAATYEQYF
.,TRBV20-1,.,TRBJ2-7,TGCAGTGCTAGGGGTGGCATTACGAGCTCCTACGAGCAGTACTTC,CSARGGITSSYEQYF
.,TRBV20-1,many,TRBJ2-7,TGCAGTGCTAAACAGGGCAACGAGCAGTACTTC,CSAKQGNEQYF
.,TRBV2,.,TRBJ2-1,TGTGCCAGCAGTAAGGTAGCGTTCGAGCAGTTCTTC,CASSKVAFEQFF
.,TRBV19,.,TRBJ2-1,TGTGCCAGTAGTTCAAGCGGAGGAGACAGATTCTCCTACAATGAGCAGTTCTTC,CASSSSGGDRFSYNEQFF
.,TRBV9,few,TRBJ2-2,TGTGCCAGCACATTGTCGGTCTTAGGTGACGGGGAGCTGTTTTTT,CASTLSVLGDGELFF
.,TRBV7-2,.,TRBJ2-7,TGTGCCAGCAGCTTAGATCGGAGGGCGGGATACGAGCAGTACTTC,CASSLDRRAGYEQYF
.,TRBV18,.,TRBJ2-3,TGTGCCAGCTCACCGGTGGCGTCCCAGTCAGATACGCAGTATTTT,CASSPVASQSDTQYF
TRBD1,TRBV30,.,TRBJ2-4,TGTGCCTGGAAGAGGGGGCTGGTAGACATTCAGTACTTC,CAWKRGLVDIQYF
.,TRBV5-1,.,TRBJ2-3,TGCGCCAGCAGCCCTGGAAGGATGGCAGATACGCAGTATTTT,CASSPGRMADTQYF
.,TRBV20-1,few,TRBJ2-5,TGCAGTGCTAGAGTAGCGAGAGGGTCTGTGTGGACCCAGTACTTC,CSARVARGSVWTQYF
.,TRBV7-9,.,TRBJ1-6,TGTGCCAGCAGCTTTGAGGAGAGGGCCCTCCACTTT,CASSFEERALHF
.,TRBV15,.,TRBJ2-3,TGTGCCACCAGCGGTCGGTTCGGGACAGATACGCAGTATTTT,CATSGRFGTDTQYF
.,TRBV28,.,TRBJ2-5,TGTGCCAGCAGTTTTAGGCGGGCGCAGAACCGGGATGAGACCCAGTACTTC,CASSFRRAQNRDETQYF
.,TRBV28,.,TRBJ2-7,TGTGCCAGCAGTGCTTTGGGACTCAACTCCTACGAGCAGTACTTC,CASSALGLNSYEQYF
.,TRBV4-3,.,TRBJ2-1,TGCGCCAGCAGCCAAGAAACGGGAGCTTACAATGAGCAGTTCTTC,CASSQETGAYNEQFF
.,TRBV12-3/TRBV12-4,.,TRBJ2-5,TGTGCCAGCAGTTTTTTTAGGGCTGAGACCCAGTACTTC,CASSFFRAETQYF
.,TRBV5-5,.,TRBJ2-5,TGTGCCAGCAGCTTGGGACGGGGTGCCCTACCCCAAGAGACCCAGTACTTC,CASSLGRGALPQETQYF
TRBD1,TRBV6-1,.,TRBJ1-2,TGTGCCAGCAGTGAGGGACAGGGCGATGGCTACACCTTC,CASSEGQGDGYTF
TRBD2,TRBV20-1,.,TRBJ2-5,TGCAGTGCTTCCCGTGGAGCGGGAGTGGAGACCCAGTACTTC,CSASRGAGVETQYF
.,TRBV20-1,.,TRBJ2-1,TGCAGTCTCCGGAACAATGAGCAGTTCTTC,CSLRNNEQFF
.,TRBV18,.,TRBJ1-1,TGTGCCAGCTCTCTTCAAAGGGAGGGGACTGAAGCTTTCTTT,CASSLQREGTEAFF